This TCR beta chain is drawn from a study of lymphopenia after photon versus proton radiotherapy. Measured with immunoSEQ multiplex PCR; TCRdb has only the in-frame clones, and not every one. The table shows 75,000 to 95,000 clones, with 80% to 90% occurring only once. Findings and caveats of the study: After the lymphocyte nadir, photon-treated repertoires showed oligoclonal expansion, especially of CD8+ Temra cells. In patients who died, overall survival fell as post-nadir TCR diversity dropped more. Better survival with proton therapy was suggested as possible, not demonstrated. Under photons, naive T cells and diversity fell while effector/memory populations rose.

The CDR3 totals 14 residues. CDR1 and CDR2 (germline): SGHNT, YYREEE (reference sequence). The V gene end was trimmed by 1 base and the J gene end by 4 bases; junction bases not matched to a gene: 3. As to this clone: Its antigen is unidentified.

This receptor was taken from a man in his sixties with pancreatic cancer. Sequenced here: peripheral blood, sampled from a patient treated with proton-based radiotherapy. V and J are TRBV5-4 and TRBJ2-3; 7 nucleotides line up with TRBD2. This CDR3 is CASSLQAGADTQYF. CDR3 DNA: TGTGCCAGCAGCTTGCAGGCGGGAGCAGATACGCAGTATTTT. Full variable domain (missing parts from reference TRBV5-4 and TRBJ2-3): ETGVTQSPTHLIKTRGQQVTLRCSSQSGHNTVSWYQQALGQGPQFIFQYYREEENGRGNFPPRFSGLQFPNYSSELNVNALELDDSALYLCASSLQAGADTQYFGPGTRLTVL.